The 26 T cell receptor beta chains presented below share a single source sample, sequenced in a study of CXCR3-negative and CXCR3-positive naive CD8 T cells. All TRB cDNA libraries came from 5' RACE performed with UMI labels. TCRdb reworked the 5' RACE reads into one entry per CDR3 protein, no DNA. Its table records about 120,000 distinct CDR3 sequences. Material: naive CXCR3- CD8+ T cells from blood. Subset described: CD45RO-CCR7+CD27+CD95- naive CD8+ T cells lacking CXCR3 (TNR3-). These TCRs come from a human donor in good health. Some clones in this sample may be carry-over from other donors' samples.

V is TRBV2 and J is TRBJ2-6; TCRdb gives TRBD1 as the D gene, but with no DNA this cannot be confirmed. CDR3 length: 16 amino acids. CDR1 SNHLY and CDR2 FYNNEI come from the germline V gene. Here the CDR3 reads CASSEGPSSGANVLTF.

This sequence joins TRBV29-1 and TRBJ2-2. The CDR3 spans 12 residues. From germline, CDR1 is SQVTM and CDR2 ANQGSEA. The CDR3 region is CSAVIWTGELFF.

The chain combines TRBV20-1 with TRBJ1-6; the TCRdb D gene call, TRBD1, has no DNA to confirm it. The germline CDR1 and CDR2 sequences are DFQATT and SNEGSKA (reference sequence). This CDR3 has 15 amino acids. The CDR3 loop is CSARESQGYNSPLHF.

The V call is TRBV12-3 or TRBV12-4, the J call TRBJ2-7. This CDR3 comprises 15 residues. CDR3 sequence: CASSFQTDPSYEQYF.

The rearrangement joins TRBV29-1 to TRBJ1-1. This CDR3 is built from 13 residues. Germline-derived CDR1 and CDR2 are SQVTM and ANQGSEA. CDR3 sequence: CSAPQDGGFGAFF.

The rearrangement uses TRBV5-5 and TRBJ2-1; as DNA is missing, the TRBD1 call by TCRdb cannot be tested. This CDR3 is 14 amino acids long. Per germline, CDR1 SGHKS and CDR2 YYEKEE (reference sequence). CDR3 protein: CASSRAGAPHEQFF.

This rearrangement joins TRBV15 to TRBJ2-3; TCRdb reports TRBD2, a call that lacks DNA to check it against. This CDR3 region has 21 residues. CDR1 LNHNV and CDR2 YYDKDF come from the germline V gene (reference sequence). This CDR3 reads CATSREPGQGSSGRSTDTQYF.

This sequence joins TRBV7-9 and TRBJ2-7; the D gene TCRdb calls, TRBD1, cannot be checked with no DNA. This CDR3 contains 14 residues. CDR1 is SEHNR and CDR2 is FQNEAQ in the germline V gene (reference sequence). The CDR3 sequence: CASSPPRGLDEQYF.

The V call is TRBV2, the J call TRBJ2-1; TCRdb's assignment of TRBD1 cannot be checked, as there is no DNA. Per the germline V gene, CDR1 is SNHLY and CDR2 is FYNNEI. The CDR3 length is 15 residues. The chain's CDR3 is CASSESTGSVDEQFF.

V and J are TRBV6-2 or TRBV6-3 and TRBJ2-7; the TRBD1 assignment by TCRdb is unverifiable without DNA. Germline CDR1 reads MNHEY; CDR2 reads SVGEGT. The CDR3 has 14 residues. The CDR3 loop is CASSYSPGTYEQYF.

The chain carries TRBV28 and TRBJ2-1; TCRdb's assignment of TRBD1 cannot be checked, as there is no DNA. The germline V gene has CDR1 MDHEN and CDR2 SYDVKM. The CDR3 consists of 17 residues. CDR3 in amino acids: CASSSPITGRDYNEQFF.

The CDR3 here is CATVRGFDGYTF. V gene TRBV19 combines with J gene TRBJ1-2; as DNA is missing, the TRBD1 call by TCRdb cannot be tested. CDR3 size: 12 residues. CDR1 and CDR2 (germline): LNHDA, SQIVND (reference sequence).

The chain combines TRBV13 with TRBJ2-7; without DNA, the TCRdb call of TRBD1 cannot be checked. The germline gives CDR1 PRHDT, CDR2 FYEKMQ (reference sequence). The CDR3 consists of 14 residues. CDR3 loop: CASSLRAGTYEQYF.

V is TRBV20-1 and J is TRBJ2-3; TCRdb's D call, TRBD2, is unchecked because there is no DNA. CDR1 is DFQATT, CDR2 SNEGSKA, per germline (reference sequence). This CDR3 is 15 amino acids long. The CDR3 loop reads CSARLAGDLTDTRYF.

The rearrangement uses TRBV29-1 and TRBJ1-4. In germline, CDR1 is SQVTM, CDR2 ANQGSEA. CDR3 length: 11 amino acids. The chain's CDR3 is CSVEVGEKLFF.

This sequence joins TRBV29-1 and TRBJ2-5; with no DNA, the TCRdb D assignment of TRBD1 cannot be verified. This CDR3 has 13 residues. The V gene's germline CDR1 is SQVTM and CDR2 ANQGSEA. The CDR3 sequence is CSVEGRGQETQYF.

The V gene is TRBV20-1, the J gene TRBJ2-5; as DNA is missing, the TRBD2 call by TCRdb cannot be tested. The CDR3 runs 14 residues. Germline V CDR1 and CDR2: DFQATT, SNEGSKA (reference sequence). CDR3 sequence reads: CSAREVTSYETQYF.

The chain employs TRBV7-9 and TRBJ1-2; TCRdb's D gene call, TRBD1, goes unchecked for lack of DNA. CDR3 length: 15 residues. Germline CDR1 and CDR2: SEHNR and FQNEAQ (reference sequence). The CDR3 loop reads CASTVSGDVNYGYTF. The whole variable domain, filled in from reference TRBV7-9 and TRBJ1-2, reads DTGVSQNPRHKITKRGQNVTFRCDPISEHNRLYWYRQTLGQGPEFLTYFQNEAQLEKSRLLSDRFSAERPKGSFSTLEIQRTEQGDSAMYLCASTVSGDVNYGYTFGSGTRLTVV.

This chain's CDR3 is CASSFSGRAVNEQFF. The chain is built from TRBV11-2 and TRBJ2-1; the D gene TCRdb calls, TRBD2, cannot be checked with no DNA. The CDR3 has 15 amino acids. CDR1 SGHAT and CDR2 FQNNGV come from the germline V gene.

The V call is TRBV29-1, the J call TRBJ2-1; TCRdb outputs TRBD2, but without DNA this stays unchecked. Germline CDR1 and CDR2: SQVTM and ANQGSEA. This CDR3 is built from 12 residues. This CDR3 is CSVVLAGGEQFF.

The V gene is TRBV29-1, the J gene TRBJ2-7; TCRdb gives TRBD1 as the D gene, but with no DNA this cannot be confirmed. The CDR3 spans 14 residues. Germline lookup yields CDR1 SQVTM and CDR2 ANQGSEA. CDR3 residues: CSVEIAGQGYEQYF.

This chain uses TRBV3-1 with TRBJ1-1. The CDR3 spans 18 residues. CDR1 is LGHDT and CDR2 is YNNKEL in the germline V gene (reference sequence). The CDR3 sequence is CASSPPRRQAYMNTEAFF.

The CDR3 sequence: CASSYAWNTEAFF. The chain employs TRBV6-6 and TRBJ1-1. Germline loops: CDR1 MNHNY, CDR2 SVGAGI (reference sequence). The CDR3 spans 13 residues.

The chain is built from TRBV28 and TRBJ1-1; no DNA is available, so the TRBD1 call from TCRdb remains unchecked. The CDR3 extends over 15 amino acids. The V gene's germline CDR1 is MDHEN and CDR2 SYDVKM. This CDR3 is CASSLGGRGSTEAFF.

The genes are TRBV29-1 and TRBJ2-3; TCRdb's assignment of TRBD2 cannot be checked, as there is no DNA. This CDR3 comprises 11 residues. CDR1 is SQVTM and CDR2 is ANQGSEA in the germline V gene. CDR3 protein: CSVARGDTQYF.

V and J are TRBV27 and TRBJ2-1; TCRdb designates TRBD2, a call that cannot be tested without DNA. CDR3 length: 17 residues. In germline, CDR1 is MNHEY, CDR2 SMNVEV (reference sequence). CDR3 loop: CASSPWTSGGILYEQFF.